This T cell receptor beta chain was profiled in a study of graft-versus-host responses after intestinal transplantation. Across the study: Recipients had transplants, and these were multivisceral, liver-intestinal, or isolated intestinal. All of the recipients had induction that used anti-thymocyte globulin, then tacrolimus and steroids for around three years. Notes on the study in general: The highest levels of circulating GvH clones went along with early declines in HvG clones after transplant.

Clones were read by immunoSEQ multiplex PCR, and TCRdb kept only the in-frame ones, dropping some. The sample lists around 12,000 clones, 80% to 95% occurring once. On this clone: Its antigen is currently unknown.

The V gene lost 5 bases and the J gene lost 1 base, with 14 bases spanning the gap. Germline V gene sequence: CDR1 WNHNN, CDR2 SYGVQD (reference sequence). The CDR3 loop spans 15 amino acids. This chain joins TRBV10-1 and TRBJ1-1; D is uncertain. The sequence was collected from a human patient who received an intestinal transplant, so some T cells may come from the graft donor. The sample here was PBMCs, taken about 1,000 days after intestinal transplantation. The CDR3 protein is CASSSTRAQNTEAFF. The CDR3 coding sequence is TGCGCCAGCAGTTCAACCCGGGCCCAGAACACTGAAGCTTTCTTT.